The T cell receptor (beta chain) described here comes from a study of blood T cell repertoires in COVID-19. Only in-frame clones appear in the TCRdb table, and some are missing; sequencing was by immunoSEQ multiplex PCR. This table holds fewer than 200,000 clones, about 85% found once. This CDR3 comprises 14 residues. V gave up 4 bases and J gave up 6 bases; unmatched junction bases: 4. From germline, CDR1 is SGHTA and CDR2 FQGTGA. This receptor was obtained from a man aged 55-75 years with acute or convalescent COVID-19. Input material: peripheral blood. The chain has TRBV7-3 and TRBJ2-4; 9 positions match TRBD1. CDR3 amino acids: CASSSPDRGNIQYF. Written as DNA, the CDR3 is TGTGCCAGCAGCTCACCGGACAGGGGAAACATTCAGTACTTC.